The rows below give T cell receptor beta chains drawn from one sample of a study of response to subunit inactivated influenza vaccine. TCRdb re-called the RT-PCR reads through MiXCR, storing one row per CDR3 protein. The profile covers 400,000 to 650,000 distinct CDR3 sequences, with approximately 7.7% appearing a single time and around 12% taken by the ten largest. The sample here was PBMCs from blood, taken around 25 months after vaccination. Source of these receptors: a man between 45 and 75 years old who received an inactivated influenza vaccine. The CDR3 runs from the conserved cysteine through the conserved F or W. D genes are given only for firm matches. Some rows mark clone size as missing; the rest say once, few, many or name a class of expanded clone.

cdr3_nt: TGTGCCAGCAGCTTAGCGTTGGGAGTTAATGAAAAACTGTTTTTT
cdr3_aa: CASSLALGVNEKLFF
d_call: -
j_call: TRBJ1-4
v_call: TRBV7-9
clone_size: many

cdr3_nt: TGTGCCAGCAGCTTAGATCTGATGTCGCAGTACTTC
cdr3_aa: CASSLDLMSQYF
d_call: -
j_call: TRBJ2-7
v_call: TRBV11-2
clone_size: many

cdr3_nt: TGTGCCAGCAGTTCCGGGGATACCTACGAGCAGTACTTC
cdr3_aa: CASSSGDTYEQYF
d_call: -
j_call: TRBJ2-7
v_call: TRBV28
clone_size: -

cdr3_nt: TGCAGTGCTCTAATACAGGGGTCCTATAATTCACCCCTCCACTTT
cdr3_aa: CSALIQGSYNSPLHF
d_call: TRBD1
j_call: TRBJ1-6
v_call: TRBV20-1
clone_size: -

cdr3_nt: TGCGCCAGCAGCCAAGTTCAGGGGGCAGAAAAACTGTTTTTT
cdr3_aa: CASSQVQGAEKLFF
d_call: TRBD1
j_call: TRBJ1-4
v_call: TRBV4-3
clone_size: few

cdr3_nt: TGCAGCGTTGCGACAGGGGCACAGCCCCAGCATTTT
cdr3_aa: CSVATGAQPQHF
d_call: TRBD1
j_call: TRBJ1-5
v_call: TRBV29-1
clone_size: many

cdr3_nt: TGTGCCAGCAGTGCGAAGACAGGCGCCTACGAGCAGTACTTC
cdr3_aa: CASSAKTGAYEQYF
d_call: -
j_call: TRBJ2-7
v_call: TRBV6-2/TRBV6-3
clone_size: many

cdr3_nt: TGTGCCAGCAGCAAAGGGGTGGGAGACAATGAGCAGTTCTTC
cdr3_aa: CASSKGVGDNEQFF
d_call: -
j_call: TRBJ2-1
v_call: TRBV21-1
clone_size: few

cdr3_nt: TGTGCCAGCTCATCGACCACAGGACAGGAGAACACTGAAGCTTTCTTT
cdr3_aa: CASSSTTGQENTEAFF
d_call: TRBD1
j_call: TRBJ1-1
v_call: TRBV18
clone_size: -

cdr3_nt: TGTGCCAGCAGTCCCGTCGGACAGGGTTTCGGGGCCAACGTCCTGACTTTC
cdr3_aa: CASSPVGQGFGANVLTF
d_call: TRBD1
j_call: TRBJ2-6
v_call: TRBV27
clone_size: few

cdr3_nt: TGTGCCAGCCTTCGGGCGGGAGATCTGAGGGAGCAGTACTTC
cdr3_aa: CASLRAGDLREQYF
d_call: TRBD2
j_call: TRBJ2-7
v_call: TRBV7-9
clone_size: few

cdr3_nt: TGTGCCATCAGTGATACAGGGGGCGGGGATGAGCAGTTCTTC
cdr3_aa: CAISDTGGGDEQFF
d_call: TRBD1
j_call: TRBJ2-1
v_call: TRBV10-3
clone_size: many

cdr3_nt: TGCAGTGCTAGAGTACCCGTAACTAGCGGTTTCTCCTACAATGAGCAGTTCTTC
cdr3_aa: CSARVPVTSGFSYNEQFF
d_call: TRBD2
j_call: TRBJ2-1
v_call: TRBV20-1
clone_size: many

cdr3_nt: TGCAGCGTTGAAGGACAGGGAGTTGAAGAGACCCAGTACTTC
cdr3_aa: CSVEGQGVEETQYF
d_call: TRBD1
j_call: TRBJ2-5
v_call: TRBV29-1
clone_size: few

cdr3_nt: TGTGCCAGCAGCCCGGGACTAGCGGGAGTGGTTGAGCAGTTCTTC
cdr3_aa: CASSPGLAGVVEQFF
d_call: TRBD2
j_call: TRBJ2-1
v_call: TRBV7-3
clone_size: -

cdr3_nt: TGTACCAGCAGCCAAGATCGACAGACGCCCCAGCATTTT
cdr3_aa: CTSSQDRQTPQHF
d_call: -
j_call: TRBJ1-5
v_call: TRBV3-1
clone_size: -

cdr3_nt: TGTGCCAGCAGCTGGGGGGCTAGCGGGAGCCGTATCTCTGGGGCCAACGTCCTGACTTTC
cdr3_aa: CASSWGASGSRISGANVLTF
d_call: TRBD2
j_call: TRBJ2-6
v_call: TRBV12-3/TRBV12-4
clone_size: -

cdr3_nt: TGTGCCTGGAGTTGGGTCGCTAGCCGGGAGACCCAGTACTTC
cdr3_aa: CAWSWVASRETQYF
d_call: -
j_call: TRBJ2-5
v_call: TRBV30
clone_size: -

cdr3_nt: TGTGCCAGTGAGGAAGGGGGCAGCAAAAACATTCAGTACTTC
cdr3_aa: CASEEGGSKNIQYF
d_call: TRBD1
j_call: TRBJ2-4
v_call: TRBV5-8
clone_size: -

cdr3_nt: TGCAGCGTTGAACGGAGTCGGACAGGGCAGGGTTGGGCTTTCTTT
cdr3_aa: CSVERSRTGQGWAFF
d_call: TRBD1
j_call: TRBJ1-1
v_call: TRBV29-1
clone_size: many

cdr3_nt: TGCGCCAGCAGTGAGGTTCAGGGGGGACGGTATGGCTACACCTTC
cdr3_aa: CASSEVQGGRYGYTF
d_call: TRBD1
j_call: TRBJ1-2
v_call: TRBV10-2
clone_size: few

cdr3_nt: TGTGCCAGCAGCTGGAGCGAAAGCACTGAAGCTTTCTTT
cdr3_aa: CASSWSESTEAFF
d_call: -
j_call: TRBJ1-1
v_call: TRBV7-2
clone_size: many

cdr3_nt: TGTGCCAGCAGTTTAGGGACGTATTCACCCCTCCACTTT
cdr3_aa: CASSLGTYSPLHF
d_call: -
j_call: TRBJ1-6
v_call: TRBV12-3/TRBV12-4
clone_size: few

cdr3_nt: TGCGCCAGCAGCCAAGATATCTATAAAAACACCATATATTTT
cdr3_aa: CASSQDIYKNTIYF
d_call: -
j_call: TRBJ1-3
v_call: TRBV4-3
clone_size: -

cdr3_nt: TGTGCCAGCAGTTACCGCCGGGGGGGAGGGACTGAAGCTTTCTTT
cdr3_aa: CASSYRRGGGTEAFF
d_call: -
j_call: TRBJ1-1
v_call: TRBV6-5
clone_size: many

cdr3_nt: TGTGCCATCAGTGATCTTGACTTCACAGATACGCAGTATTTT
cdr3_aa: CAISDLDFTDTQYF
d_call: -
j_call: TRBJ2-3
v_call: TRBV10-3
clone_size: -

cdr3_nt: TGCGCCAGCAGCCCGAAGGAGGGTAGGACACCCCTCCACTTT
cdr3_aa: CASSPKEGRTPLHF
d_call: -
j_call: TRBJ1-6
v_call: TRBV4-1
clone_size: many

cdr3_nt: TGCAGTGCTCGGGATTACCGGGACGCCTCCTACGAGCAGTACTTC
cdr3_aa: CSARDYRDASYEQYF
d_call: -
j_call: TRBJ2-7
v_call: TRBV20-1
clone_size: -

cdr3_nt: TGCAGTGCTAGCCCGGGGGGCTGGGGCACCGGGGAGCTGTTTTTT
cdr3_aa: CSASPGGWGTGELFF
d_call: -
j_call: TRBJ2-2
v_call: TRBV20-1
clone_size: many

cdr3_nt: TGTGCCAGCACCCGGGGGGTTTCTTCCTACGAGCAGTACTTC
cdr3_aa: CASTRGVSSYEQYF
d_call: TRBD2
j_call: TRBJ2-7
v_call: TRBV12-3/TRBV12-4
clone_size: many

cdr3_nt: TGTGCCAGCAGTTTCTGGCAGGGTGGCACCGGGGAGCTGTTTTTT
cdr3_aa: CASSFWQGGTGELFF
d_call: -
j_call: TRBJ2-2
v_call: TRBV12-3/TRBV12-4
clone_size: -

cdr3_nt: TGTGCCAGCAGCGTAGTGGGGACAGGGTTATCCGGGGAGCTGTTTTTT
cdr3_aa: CASSVVGTGLSGELFF
d_call: TRBD1
j_call: TRBJ2-2
v_call: TRBV9
clone_size: few